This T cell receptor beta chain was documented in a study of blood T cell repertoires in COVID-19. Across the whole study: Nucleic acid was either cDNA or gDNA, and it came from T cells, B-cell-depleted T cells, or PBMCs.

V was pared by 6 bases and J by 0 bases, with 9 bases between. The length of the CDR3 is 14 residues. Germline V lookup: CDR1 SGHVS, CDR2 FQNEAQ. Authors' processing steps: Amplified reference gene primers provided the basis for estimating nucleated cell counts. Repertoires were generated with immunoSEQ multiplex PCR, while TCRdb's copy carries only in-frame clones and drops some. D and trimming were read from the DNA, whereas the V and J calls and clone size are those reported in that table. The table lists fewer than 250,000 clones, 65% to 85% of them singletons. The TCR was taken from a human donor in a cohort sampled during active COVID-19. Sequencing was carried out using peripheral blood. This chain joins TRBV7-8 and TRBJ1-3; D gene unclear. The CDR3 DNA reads TGTGCCAGCAGAGAGGTCCTCTCTGGAAACACCATATATTTT. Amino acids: CASREVLSGNTIYF.